This entry lists 2 T cell receptor beta chains sequenced from one sample in a study of shared clonotypes between healthy human individuals. Terminally differentiated effector memory CD45RA+ cells were excluded from the naive CD8 cells, which were CD45RO-negative and positively selected for CCR7. Data came from immunoSEQ multiplex PCR; TCRdb stores just in-frame clones and leaves some out. Of roughly 600,000 clones in the sample, nearly 98% were seen once. The specimen sequenced was naive CD8+ T cells sorted from blood. All receptors derive from a man aged 30 to 39 in good health.

The chain combines TRBV28 with TRBJ1-2; the D is unclear. The germline gives CDR1 MDHEN, CDR2 SYDVKM. The CDR3 consists of 10 residues. Trimming pared 8 bases from V and 7 bases from J, leaving 8 bases between. In nucleotides, the CDR3 is TGTGCCAGCGGAGAGACTGGCTACACCTTC. This encodes CASGETGYTF.

The rearrangement links TRBV28 to TRBJ2-7; 7 bases fit TRBD2. J lost 6 bases, V lost 6 bases, and 11 bases had no gene match. The CDR3 is 14 residues long. Looked up from germline, CDR1 is MDHEN and CDR2 is SYDVKM. The DNA for the CDR3 is TGTGCCAGCAGCGGGCCGGGAGGCAATACCGAGCAGTACTTC. Translation: CASSGPGGNTEQYF.